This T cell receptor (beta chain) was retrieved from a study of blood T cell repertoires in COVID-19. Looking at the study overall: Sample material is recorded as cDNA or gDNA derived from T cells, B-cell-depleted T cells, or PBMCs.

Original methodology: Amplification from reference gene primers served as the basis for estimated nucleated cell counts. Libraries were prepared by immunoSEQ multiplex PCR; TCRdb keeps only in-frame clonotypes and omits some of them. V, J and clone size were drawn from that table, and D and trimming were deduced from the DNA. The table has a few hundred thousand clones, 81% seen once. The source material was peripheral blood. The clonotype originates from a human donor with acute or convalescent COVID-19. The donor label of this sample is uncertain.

CDR3 coding DNA: TGTGCCAGCCAATTACCCGGGACAGAAAACACCGGGGAGCTGTTTTTT. This sequence encodes CASQLPGTENTGELFF. This chain joins TRBV7-9 and TRBJ2-2; TRBD1 matches 7 bases. V was clipped by 8 bases and J by 2 bases; unmatched bases: 11. Germline V gene data show CDR1 as SEHNR and CDR2 as FQNEAQ (reference sequence). CDR3 length equals 16 residues.